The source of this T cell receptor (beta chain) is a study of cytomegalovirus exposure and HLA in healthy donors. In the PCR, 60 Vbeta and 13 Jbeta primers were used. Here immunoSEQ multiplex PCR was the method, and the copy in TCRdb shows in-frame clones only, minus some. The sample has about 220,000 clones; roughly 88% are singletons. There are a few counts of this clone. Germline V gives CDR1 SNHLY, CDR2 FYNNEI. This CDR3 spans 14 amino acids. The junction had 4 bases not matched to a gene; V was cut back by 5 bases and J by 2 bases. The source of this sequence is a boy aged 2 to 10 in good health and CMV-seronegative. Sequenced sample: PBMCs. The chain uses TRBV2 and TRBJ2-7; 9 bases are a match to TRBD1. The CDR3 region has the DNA TGTGCCAGCAGTAGGGACAGGGTGACCTACGAGCAGTACTTC. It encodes CASSRDRVTYEQYF.